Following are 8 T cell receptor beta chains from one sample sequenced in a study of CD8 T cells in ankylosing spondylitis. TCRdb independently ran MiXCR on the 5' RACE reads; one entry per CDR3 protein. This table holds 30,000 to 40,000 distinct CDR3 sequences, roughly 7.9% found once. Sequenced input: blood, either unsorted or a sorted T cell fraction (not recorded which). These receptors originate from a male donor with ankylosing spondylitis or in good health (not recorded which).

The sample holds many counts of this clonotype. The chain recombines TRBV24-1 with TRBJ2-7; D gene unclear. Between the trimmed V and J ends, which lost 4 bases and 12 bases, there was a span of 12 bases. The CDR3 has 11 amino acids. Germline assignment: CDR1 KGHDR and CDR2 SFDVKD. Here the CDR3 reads CATSEGSNLYF. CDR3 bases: TGTGCCACCAGTGAGGGCTCCAATCTGTACTTC.

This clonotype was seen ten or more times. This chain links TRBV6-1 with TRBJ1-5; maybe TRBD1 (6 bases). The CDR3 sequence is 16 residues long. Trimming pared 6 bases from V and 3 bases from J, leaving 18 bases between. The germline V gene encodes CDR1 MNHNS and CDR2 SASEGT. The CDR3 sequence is CASRPTIQGANQPQHF. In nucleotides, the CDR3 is TGTGCCAGCAGACCGACAATACAGGGAGCCAATCAGCCCCAGCATTTT.

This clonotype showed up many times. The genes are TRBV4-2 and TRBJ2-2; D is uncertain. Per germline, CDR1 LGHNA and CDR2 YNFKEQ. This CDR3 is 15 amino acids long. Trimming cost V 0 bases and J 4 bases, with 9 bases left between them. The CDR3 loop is CASSQEAPFTGELFF. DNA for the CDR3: TGTGCCAGCAGCCAAGAGGCCCCTTTCACCGGGGAGCTGTTTTTT.

CDR3 sequence: CASSRRPGLETDTQYF. The CDR3 DNA sequence: TGTGCCAGCAGCCGAAGGCCGGGACTAGAAACAGATACGCAGTATTTT. The gene calls are TRBV3-1 and TRBJ2-3; 8 bases are a match to TRBD2. Germline trimming cut 4 bases from V and 3 bases from J; bases unmatched to any gene: 9. Germline CDR1 is LGHDT and CDR2 is YNNKEL (reference sequence). The CDR3 runs to 16 residues.

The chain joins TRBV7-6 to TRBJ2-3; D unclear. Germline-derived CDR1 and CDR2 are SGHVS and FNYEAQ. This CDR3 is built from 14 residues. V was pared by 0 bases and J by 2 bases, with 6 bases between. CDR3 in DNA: TGTGCCAGCAGCTTAGCGGAACTCACAGATACGCAGTATTTT. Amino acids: CASSLAELTDTQYF.

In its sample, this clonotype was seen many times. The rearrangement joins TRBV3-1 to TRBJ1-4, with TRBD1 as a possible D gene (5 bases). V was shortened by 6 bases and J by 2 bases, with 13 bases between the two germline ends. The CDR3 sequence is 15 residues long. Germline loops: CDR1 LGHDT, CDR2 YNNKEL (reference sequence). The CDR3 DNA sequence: TGTGCCAGCAGGGACGATGGGGGGACTAATGAAAAACTGTTTTTT. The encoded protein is CASRDDGGTNEKLFF.

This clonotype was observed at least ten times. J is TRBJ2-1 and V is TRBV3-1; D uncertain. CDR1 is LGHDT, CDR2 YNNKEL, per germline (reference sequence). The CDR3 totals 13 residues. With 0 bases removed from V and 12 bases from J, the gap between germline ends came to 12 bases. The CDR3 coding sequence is TGTGCCAGCAGCCAAGATCCCAGAGCTGCGCAGTTCTTC. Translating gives CASSQDPRAAQFF.

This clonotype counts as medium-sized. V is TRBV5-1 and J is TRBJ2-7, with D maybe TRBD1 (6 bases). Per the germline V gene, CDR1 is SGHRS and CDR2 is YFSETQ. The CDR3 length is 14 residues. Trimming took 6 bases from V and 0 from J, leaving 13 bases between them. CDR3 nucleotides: TGCGCCAGCAAGGGACAAACGAACTCCTACGAGCAGTACTTC. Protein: CASKGQTNSYEQYF.